This T cell receptor beta chain stems from a study of blood T cell repertoires in COVID-19. Study information: From the United States, Italy and Spain came samples of acute and convalescent COVID-19. Sample material is recorded as cDNA or gDNA derived from T cells, B-cell-depleted T cells, or PBMCs.

This clone was seen a single time. How the authors handled the data: Researchers report that nucleated cell counts were estimated from reference gene primer amplification. Clones were sequenced by immunoSEQ multiplex PCR, and TCRdb holds only the in-frame ones, with some missing. The V and J calls and clone size were taken over from that table, and D and trimming were inferred from the DNA. In the table there are approximately 380,000 clones, about 85% of which are singletons. The CDR3 extends over 15 amino acids. The germline gives CDR1 LGHDT, CDR2 YNNKEL (reference sequence). V dropped 5 bases and J dropped 0; count of bases not matched to a gene: 5.

The chain is built from TRBV3-1 (or the pseudogene TRBV3-2) and TRBJ1-1, with TRBD1 identical over 8 bases. The receptor comes from a woman aged 18-35 years with acute or convalescent COVID-19. Material for sequencing was peripheral blood. This CDR3 reads CASSTTGGMNTEAFF. For the CDR3, the DNA is TGTGCCAGCAGCACCACAGGGGGGATGAACACTGAAGCTTTCTTT.